What follows are 13 T cell receptor beta chains derived from one specimen sequenced in a study of shared clonotypes between healthy human individuals. Here immunoSEQ multiplex PCR was the method, and the copy in TCRdb shows in-frame clones only, minus some. Found here are nearly 500,000 clones, 70% to 80% of them singletons; the top ten hold under 15%. Sequencing was performed on PBMCs. Receptors originate from a woman aged 35 to 49 in good health. Some clones in this sample may be carry-over from other donors' samples.

The V and J genes are TRBV30 and TRBJ2-1; D is unresolved. CDR3 length: 13 amino acids. With 2 bases removed from V and 6 bases from J, the gap between germline ends came to 11 bases. Germline loops: CDR1 GTSNPN, CDR2 SVGIG (reference sequence). The CDR3 protein is CAWSPIGFNEQFF. CDR3 in DNA: TGTGCCTGGAGTCCAATAGGGTTCAATGAGCAGTTCTTC.

The sample holds one count of this clone. The chain is built from TRBV10-3 and TRBJ2-2, with D maybe TRBD1 (6 bases). The CDR3 is 16 residues long. CDR1 ENHRY and CDR2 SYGVKD come from the germline V gene. V was clipped by 0 bases and J by 2 bases, with 10 bases between them. CDR3 amino acids: CAISESDRPNTGELFF. CDR3 nucleotides: TGTGCCATCAGTGAGTCGGACAGACCTAACACCGGGGAGCTGTTTTTT.

This clone was counted once. It is likely a read error: a sequence one base away is far more abundant. Other DNA sequences in this sample translate to the same CDR3. The chain carries TRBV7-9 and TRBJ2-1; D tentatively fits TRBD1 or TRBD2 (5 bases each). Germline V lookup: CDR1 SEHNR, CDR2 FQNEAQ (reference sequence). Trimming removed 3 bases from V and 15 bases from J, with 18 bases in between. The CDR3 extends over 13 amino acids. Here the CDR3 reads CASSLSQGRAVFF. The CDR3 bases are TGTGCCAGCAGCTTGTCCCAGGGACGGGCGGTGTTCTTC. Full variable domain (rest looked up from reference TRBV7-9 and TRBJ2-1): DTGVSQNPRHKITKRGQNVTFRCDPISEHNRLYWYRQTLGQGPEFLTYFQNEAQLEKSRLLSDRFSAERPKGSFSTLEIQRTEQGDSAMYLCASSLSQGRAVFFGPGTRLTVL.

Regarding this clone: This same CDR3 is encoded by further DNA sequences in the sample. The chain uses TRBV30 and TRBJ2-7, with D unclear. Germline V gene lookup returns CDR1 GTSNPN and CDR2 SVGIG (reference sequence). Trimming removed 1 base at V and 3 bases at J, with 4 bases between. The CDR3 has 11 amino acids. CDR3 nucleotide sequence: TGTGCCTGGAGTGGGAACTACGAGCAGTACTTC. Residues: CAWSGNYEQYF.

Of note for this clone: The junction differs from germline at one of its ends, possibly a read error. The chain links TRBV6-1 to TRBJ1-2, with TRBD1 matching 11 bases. The CDR3 covers 15 residues. Germline CDR1 is MNHNS and CDR2 is SASEGT. The CDR3 spells CASNPRTGGDYGCTF. CDR3 nucleotide sequence: TGTGCCAGCAACCCTCGGACAGGGGGCGACTATGGCTGCACCTTC.

The chain combines TRBV5-1 with TRBJ2-2, with D uncertain. There are 14 residues in the CDR3. Trimming took off 0 bases at V and 2 bases at J, with 5 bases between the two ends. The germline V gene has CDR1 SGHRS and CDR2 YFSETQ. The DNA of the CDR3 is TGCGCCAGCAGCTTGGTTCCTAACACCGGGGAGCTGTTTTTT. Translated: CASSLVPNTGELFF.

This clone is a singleton in its sample. The V call is TRBV19, the J call TRBJ2-5; no clear D. The CDR3 covers 12 residues. Looked up from germline, CDR1 is LNHDA and CDR2 is SQIVND (reference sequence). V was trimmed by 4 bases and J by 0 bases, leaving 3 bases between them. The CDR3 sequence: CASSKNQETQYF. As DNA, the CDR3 is TGTGCCAGTAGTAAGAACCAAGAGACCCAGTACTTC. Based on the CDR3 plus reference TRBV19 and TRBJ2-5, the full variable domain is DGGITQSPKYLFRKEGQNVTLSCEQNLNHDAMYWYRQDPGQGLRLIYYSQIVNDFQKGDIAEGYSVSREKKESFPLTVTSAQKNPTAFYLCASSKNQETQYFGPGTRLLVL.

The chain joins TRBV9 to TRBJ2-3; 10 bases agree with TRBD2. The CDR3 sequence is 16 residues long. Looked up from germline, CDR1 is SGDLS and CDR2 is YYNGEE. V was clipped by 3 bases and J by 5 bases; unmatched bases: 9. The CDR3 region is CASSGASGRAVDTQYF. The DNA of the CDR3 is TGTGCCAGCAGCGGAGCAAGCGGGAGGGCCGTAGATACGCAGTATTTT. Combining the CDR3 with reference TRBV9 and TRBJ2-3 gives the whole variable domain DSGVTQTPKHLITATGQRVTLRCSPRSGDLSVYWYQQSLDQGLQFLIQYYNGEERAKGNILERFSAQQFPDLHSELNLSSLELGDSALYFCASSGASGRAVDTQYFGPGTRLTVL.

For this clone: The identical CDR3 is also encoded by other nucleotide sequences in the sample. This chain links TRBV20-1 with TRBJ2-7; no clear D. Germline loops: CDR1 DFQATT, CDR2 SNEGSKA (reference sequence). Trimming pared 2 bases from V and 3 bases from J, leaving 5 bases between. CDR3 length: 11 residues. The CDR3 nucleotides are TGCAGTGCTAGATCGAGCTACGAGCAGTACTTC. As protein: CSARSSYEQYF.

This clone was detected ten times or more. The sample holds other DNA sequences that translate to the same CDR3. V gene TRBV30 combines with J gene TRBJ1-4; D is unresolved. Trimming took 0 bases from V and 3 from J, leaving 8 bases between them. Germline V CDR1 and CDR2: GTSNPN, SVGIG (reference sequence). The CDR3 has 14 amino acids. This CDR3 is CAWSVLQSNEKLFF. The CDR3 coding sequence is TGTGCCTGGAGTGTACTACAGTCTAATGAAAAACTGTTTTTT.

As concerns this clone: A much larger clonotype is one base distant, so this may be a read error. The rearrangement uses TRBV2 and TRBJ2-3, with TRBD2 matching over 8 bases. The CDR3 loop spans 14 amino acids. With V trimmed by 1 base and J by 3 bases, 0 bases remained unmatched. Per germline, CDR1 SNHLY and CDR2 FYNNEI. The CDR3 sequence: CASSEGLATDTQYF. In nucleotides, the CDR3 is TGTGCCAGCAGTGAAGGACTAGCGACAGATACGCAGTATTTT.

The chain carries TRBV18 and TRBJ1-5; D gene uncertain. Per germline, CDR1 KGHSH and CDR2 LQKENI. Trimming left V 3 bases short and J 0 bases short, with 6 bases between. The CDR3 spans 14 residues. CDR3 sequence: CASSPANSNQPQHF. CDR3 DNA: TGTGCCAGCTCACCGGCCAATAGCAATCAGCCCCAGCATTTT.

V gene TRBV6-5 combines with J gene TRBJ2-7, with D perhaps TRBD2 (7 bases). V was shortened by 3 bases and J by 4 bases, with 13 bases between the two germline ends. CDR1 is MNHEY, CDR2 SVGAGI, per germline. There are 14 residues in the CDR3. The CDR3 protein is CASSYGGASYEQYF. The DNA for the CDR3 is TGTGCCAGCAGTTATGGGGGGGCGTCGTACGAGCAGTACTTC.